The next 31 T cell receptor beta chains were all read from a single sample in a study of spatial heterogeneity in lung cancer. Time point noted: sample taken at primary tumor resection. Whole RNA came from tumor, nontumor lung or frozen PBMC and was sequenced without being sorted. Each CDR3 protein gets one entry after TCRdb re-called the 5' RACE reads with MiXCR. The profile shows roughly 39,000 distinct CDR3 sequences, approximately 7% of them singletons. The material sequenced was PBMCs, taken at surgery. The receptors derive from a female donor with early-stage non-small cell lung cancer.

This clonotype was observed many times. This chain's CDR3 is CSARDGQGEWRRTEAFF. In nucleotides, the CDR3 is TGCAGTGCTAGAGATGGGCAGGGGGAATGGAGAAGGACTGAAGCTTTCTTT. V and J are TRBV20-1 and TRBJ1-1; 7 bases match TRBD1. V was pared by 0 bases and J by 5 bases, with 15 bases of the junction left unmatched. This CDR3 is built from 17 residues. Germline CDR1 reads DFQATT; CDR2 reads SNEGSKA (reference sequence).

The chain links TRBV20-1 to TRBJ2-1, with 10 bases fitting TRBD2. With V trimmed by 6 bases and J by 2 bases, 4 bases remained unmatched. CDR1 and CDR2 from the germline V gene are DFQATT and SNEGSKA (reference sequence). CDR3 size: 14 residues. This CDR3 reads CSAPLAGAYNEQFF. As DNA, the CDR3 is TGCAGTGCCCCCCTAGCGGGGGCCTACAATGAGCAGTTCTTC.

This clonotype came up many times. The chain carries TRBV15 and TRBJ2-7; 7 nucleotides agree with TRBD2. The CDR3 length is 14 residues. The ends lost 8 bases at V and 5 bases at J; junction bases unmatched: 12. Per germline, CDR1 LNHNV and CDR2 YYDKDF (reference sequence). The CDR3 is CATRDREEGHEQYF. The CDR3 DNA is TGTGCCACCCGAGACCGGGAGGAGGGACACGAGCAGTACTTC.

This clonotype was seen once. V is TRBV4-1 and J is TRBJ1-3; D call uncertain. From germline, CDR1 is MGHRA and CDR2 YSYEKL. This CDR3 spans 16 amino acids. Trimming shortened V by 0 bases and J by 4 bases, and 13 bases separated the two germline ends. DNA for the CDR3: TGCGCCAGCAGCCAAGATCGAGCTGCGAGAGGAAACACCATATATTTT. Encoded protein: CASSQDRAARGNTIYF.

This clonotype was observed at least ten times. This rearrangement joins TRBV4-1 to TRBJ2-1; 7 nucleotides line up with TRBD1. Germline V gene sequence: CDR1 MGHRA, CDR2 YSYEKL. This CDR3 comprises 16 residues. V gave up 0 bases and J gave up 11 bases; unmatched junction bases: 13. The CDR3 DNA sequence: TGCGCCAGCAGCCAAGATGGGAATAGACAGGGATCAAAGCAGTTCTTC. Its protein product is CASSQDGNRQGSKQFF.

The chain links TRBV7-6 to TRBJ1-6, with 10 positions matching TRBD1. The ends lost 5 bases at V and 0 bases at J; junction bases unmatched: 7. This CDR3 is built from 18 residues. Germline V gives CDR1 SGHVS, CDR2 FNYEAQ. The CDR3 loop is CASSQGQGEVSYNSPLHF. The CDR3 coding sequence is TGTGCCAGCAGCCAAGGACAGGGGGAGGTCTCCTATAATTCACCCCTCCACTTT.

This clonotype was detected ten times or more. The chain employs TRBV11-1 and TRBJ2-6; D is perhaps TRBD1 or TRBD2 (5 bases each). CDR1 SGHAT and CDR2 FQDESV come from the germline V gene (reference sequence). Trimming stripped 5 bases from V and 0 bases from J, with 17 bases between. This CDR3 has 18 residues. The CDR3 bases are TGTGCCAGCAGCGCCCCGGGACGGCGAATCTCTGGGGCCAACGTCCTGACTTTC. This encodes CASSAPGRRISGANVLTF.

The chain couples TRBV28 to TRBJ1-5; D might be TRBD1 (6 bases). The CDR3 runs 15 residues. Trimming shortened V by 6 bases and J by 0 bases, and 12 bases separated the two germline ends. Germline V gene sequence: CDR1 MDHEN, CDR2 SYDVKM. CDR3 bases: TGTGCCAGCAGCCGGGGACACTTTAGCAATCAGCCCCAGCATTTT. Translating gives CASSRGHFSNQPQHF.

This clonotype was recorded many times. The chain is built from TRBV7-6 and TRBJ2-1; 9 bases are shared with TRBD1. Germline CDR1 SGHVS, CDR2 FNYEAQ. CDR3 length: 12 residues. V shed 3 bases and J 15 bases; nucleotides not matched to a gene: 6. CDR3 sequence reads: CASSFPGQGMFF. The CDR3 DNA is TGTGCCAGCAGCTTTCCGGGACAGGGCATGTTCTTC.

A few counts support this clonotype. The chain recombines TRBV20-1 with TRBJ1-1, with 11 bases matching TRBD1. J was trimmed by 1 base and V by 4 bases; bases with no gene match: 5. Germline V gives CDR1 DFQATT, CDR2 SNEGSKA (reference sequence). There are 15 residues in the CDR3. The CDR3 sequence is CSAMGQGVANTEAFF. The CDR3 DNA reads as TGCAGTGCTATGGGACAGGGGGTCGCGAACACTGAAGCTTTCTTT.

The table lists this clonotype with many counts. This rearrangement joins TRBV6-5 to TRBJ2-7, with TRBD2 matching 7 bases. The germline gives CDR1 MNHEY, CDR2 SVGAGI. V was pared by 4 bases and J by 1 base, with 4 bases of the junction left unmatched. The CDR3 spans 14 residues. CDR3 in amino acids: CASSSPGGSYEQYF. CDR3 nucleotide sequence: TGTGCCAGCAGTTCCCCGGGGGGATCCTACGAGCAGTACTTC.

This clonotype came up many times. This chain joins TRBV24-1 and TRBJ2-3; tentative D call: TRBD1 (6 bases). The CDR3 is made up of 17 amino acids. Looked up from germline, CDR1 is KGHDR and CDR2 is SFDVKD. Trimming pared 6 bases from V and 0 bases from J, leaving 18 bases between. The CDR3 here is CATSNLQGPYSTDTQYF. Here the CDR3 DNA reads TGTGCCACCAGTAACCTACAGGGCCCCTATAGCACAGATACGCAGTATTTT.

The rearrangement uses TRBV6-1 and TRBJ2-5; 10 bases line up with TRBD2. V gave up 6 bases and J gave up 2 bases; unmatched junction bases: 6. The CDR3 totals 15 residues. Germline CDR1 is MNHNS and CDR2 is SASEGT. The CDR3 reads CASRSWTSGQETQYF. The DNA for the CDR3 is TGTGCCAGCAGGAGCTGGACTAGCGGACAAGAGACCCAGTACTTC.

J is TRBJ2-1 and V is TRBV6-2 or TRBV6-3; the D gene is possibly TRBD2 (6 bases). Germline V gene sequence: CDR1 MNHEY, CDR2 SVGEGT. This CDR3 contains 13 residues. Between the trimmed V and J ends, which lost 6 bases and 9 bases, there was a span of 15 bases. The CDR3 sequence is CASRRTTNIEQFF. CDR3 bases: TGTGCCAGCAGGCGGACTACCAACATTGAGCAGTTCTTC.

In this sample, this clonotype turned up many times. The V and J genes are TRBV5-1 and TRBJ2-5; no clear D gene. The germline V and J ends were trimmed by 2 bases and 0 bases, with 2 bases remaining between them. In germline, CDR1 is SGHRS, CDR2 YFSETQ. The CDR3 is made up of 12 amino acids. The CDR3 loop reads CASSFDQETQYF. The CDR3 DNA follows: TGCGCCAGCAGCTTTGACCAAGAGACCCAGTACTTC. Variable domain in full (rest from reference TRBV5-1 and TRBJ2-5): KAGVTQTPRYLIKTRGQQVTLSCSPISGHRSVSWYQQTPGQGLQFLFEYFSETQRNKGNFPGRFSGRQFSNSRSEMNVSTLELGDSALYLCASSFDQETQYFGPGTRLLVL.

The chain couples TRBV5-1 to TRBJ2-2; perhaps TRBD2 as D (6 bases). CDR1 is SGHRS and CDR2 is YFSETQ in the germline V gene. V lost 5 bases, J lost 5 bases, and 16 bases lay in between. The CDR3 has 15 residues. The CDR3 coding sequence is TGCGCCAGCAGTTTTACCGGGAGCGGGACCGGGGAGCTGTTTTTT. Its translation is CASSFTGSGTGELFF.

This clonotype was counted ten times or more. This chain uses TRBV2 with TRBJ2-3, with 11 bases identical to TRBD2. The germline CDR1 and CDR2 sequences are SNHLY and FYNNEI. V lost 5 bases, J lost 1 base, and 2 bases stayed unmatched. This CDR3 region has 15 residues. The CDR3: CASSSTSGGTDTQYF. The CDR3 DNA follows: TGTGCCAGCAGTTCGACTAGCGGGGGCACAGATACGCAGTATTTT.

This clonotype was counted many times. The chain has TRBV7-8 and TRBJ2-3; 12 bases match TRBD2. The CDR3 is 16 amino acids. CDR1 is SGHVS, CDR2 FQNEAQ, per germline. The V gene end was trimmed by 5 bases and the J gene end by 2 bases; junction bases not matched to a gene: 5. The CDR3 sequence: CASSHGLAGTTDTQYF. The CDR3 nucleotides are TGTGCCAGCAGCCATGGACTAGCGGGGACCACAGATACGCAGTATTTT.

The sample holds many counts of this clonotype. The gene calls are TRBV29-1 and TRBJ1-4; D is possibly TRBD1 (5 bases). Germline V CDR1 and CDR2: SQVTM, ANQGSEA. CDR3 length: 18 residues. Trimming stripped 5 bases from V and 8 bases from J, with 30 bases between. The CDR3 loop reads CSVSVAFGGSGSREKLFF. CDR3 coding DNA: TGCAGCGTTTCCGTGGCGTTCGGGGGTTCAGGTTCTAGAGAAAAACTGTTTTTT.

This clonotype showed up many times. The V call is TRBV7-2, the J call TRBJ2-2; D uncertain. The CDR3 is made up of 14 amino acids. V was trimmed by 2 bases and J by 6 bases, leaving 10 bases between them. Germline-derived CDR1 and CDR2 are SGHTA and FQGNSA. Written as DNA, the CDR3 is TGTGCCAGCAGCTTATTACGACGCTCCGGGGAGCTGTTTTTT. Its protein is CASSLLRRSGELFF.

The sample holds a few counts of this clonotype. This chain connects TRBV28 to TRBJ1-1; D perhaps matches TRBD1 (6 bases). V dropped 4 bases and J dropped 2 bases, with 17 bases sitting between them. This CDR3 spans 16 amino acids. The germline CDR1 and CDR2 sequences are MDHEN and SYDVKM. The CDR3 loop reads CASSSPPWGTNTEAFF. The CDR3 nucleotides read TGTGCCAGCAGTTCGCCCCCATGGGGGACAAACACTGAAGCTTTCTTT.

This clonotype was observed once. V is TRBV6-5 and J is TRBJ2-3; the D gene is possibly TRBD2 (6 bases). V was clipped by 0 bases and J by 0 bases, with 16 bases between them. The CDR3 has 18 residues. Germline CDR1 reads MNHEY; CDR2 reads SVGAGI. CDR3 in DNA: TGTGCCAGCAGTTACTCATCTGGGACTGCCCTTAGCACAGATACGCAGTATTTT. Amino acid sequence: CASSYSSGTALSTDTQYF.

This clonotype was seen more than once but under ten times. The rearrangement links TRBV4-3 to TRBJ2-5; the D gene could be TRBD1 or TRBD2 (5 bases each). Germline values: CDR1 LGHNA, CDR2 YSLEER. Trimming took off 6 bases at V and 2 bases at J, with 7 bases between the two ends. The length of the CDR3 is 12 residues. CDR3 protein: CASRGRQETQYF. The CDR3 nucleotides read TGCGCCAGCAGGGGACGGCAAGAGACCCAGTACTTC.

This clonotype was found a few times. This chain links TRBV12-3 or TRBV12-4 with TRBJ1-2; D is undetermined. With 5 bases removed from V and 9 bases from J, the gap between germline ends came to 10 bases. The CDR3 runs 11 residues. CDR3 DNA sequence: TGTGCCAGCAGTCTCGGACTGAGCTACACCTTC. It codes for CASSLGLSYTF.

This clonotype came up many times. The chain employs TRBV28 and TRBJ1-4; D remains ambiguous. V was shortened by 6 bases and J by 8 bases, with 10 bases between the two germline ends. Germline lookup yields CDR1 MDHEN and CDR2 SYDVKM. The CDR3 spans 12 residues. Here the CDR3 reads CASRPGREKLFF. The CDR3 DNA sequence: TGTGCCAGCAGGCCGGGGAGGGAAAAACTGTTTTTT.

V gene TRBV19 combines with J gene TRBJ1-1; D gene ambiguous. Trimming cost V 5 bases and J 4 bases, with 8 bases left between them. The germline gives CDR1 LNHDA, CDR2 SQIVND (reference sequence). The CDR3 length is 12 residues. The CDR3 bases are TGTGCCAGTAGTTTAAGCCCCACTGAAGCTTTCTTT. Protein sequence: CASSLSPTEAFF.

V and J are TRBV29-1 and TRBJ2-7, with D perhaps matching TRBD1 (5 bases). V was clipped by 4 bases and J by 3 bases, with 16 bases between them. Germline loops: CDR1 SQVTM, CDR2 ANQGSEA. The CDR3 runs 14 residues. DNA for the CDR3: TGCAGCGTTGGTGAACAGGCATATGTCTACGAGCAGTACTTC. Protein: CSVGEQAYVYEQYF.

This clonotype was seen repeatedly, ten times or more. The CDR3 is CASSLGGTAIEPQHF. CDR3 DNA: TGTGCCAGCAGCTTAGGGGGTACTGCCATAGAGCCCCAGCATTTT. This chain connects TRBV7-9 to TRBJ1-5; D unclear. The CDR3 consists of 15 residues. The V gene's germline CDR1 is SEHNR and CDR2 FQNEAQ (reference sequence). V shed 1 base and J shed 8 bases, with 15 bases lying between them.

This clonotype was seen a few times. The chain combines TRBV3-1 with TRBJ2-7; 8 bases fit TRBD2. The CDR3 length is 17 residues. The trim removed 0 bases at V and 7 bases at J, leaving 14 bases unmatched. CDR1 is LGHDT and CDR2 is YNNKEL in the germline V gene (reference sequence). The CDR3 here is CASSQDPSSGARGEQYF. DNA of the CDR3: TGTGCCAGCAGCCAAGATCCTAGTAGCGGGGCCCGGGGGGAGCAGTACTTC.

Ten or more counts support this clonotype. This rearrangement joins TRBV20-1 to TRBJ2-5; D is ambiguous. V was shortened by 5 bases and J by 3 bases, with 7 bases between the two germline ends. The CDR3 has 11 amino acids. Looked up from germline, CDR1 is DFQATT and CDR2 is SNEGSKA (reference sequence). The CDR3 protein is CSADLKETQYF. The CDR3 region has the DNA TGCAGTGCTGACCTTAAAGAGACCCAGTACTTC.

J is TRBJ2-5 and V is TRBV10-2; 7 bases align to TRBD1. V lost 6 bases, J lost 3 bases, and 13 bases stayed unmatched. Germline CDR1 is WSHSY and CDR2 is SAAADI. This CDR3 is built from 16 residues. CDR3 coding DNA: TGCGCCAGCAGCCAAGGCCCCGGGACAGCCGAAGAGACCCAGTACTTC. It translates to CASSQGPGTAEETQYF.